What follows are 31 T cell receptor beta chains derived from one specimen sequenced in a study of vaccination and CD4 T cells after COVID-19. An Oncomine TCR Beta short-read assay was used to sequence the DNA from cultured CD4+ T cells. TCRdb processed the PCR reads anew with MiXCR; each CDR3 protein has one entry. The sample holds roughly 17,000 distinct CDR3 sequences, just over 70% seen once. As to treatment: approximately 9-day PBMC culture with coronavirus spike peptide pools or control peptides (ViraFEST assay). For these TCRs, the target antigens are not known. Sequencing used CD4+ T cells from blood, cultured in vitro. The receptors here all came from a human donor who had recovered from COVID-19.

The V and J genes are TRBV12-3 or TRBV12-4 and TRBJ2-5, with D unresolved. There are 13 residues in the CDR3. With 1 base removed from V and 2 bases from J, the gap between germline ends came to 5 bases. CDR3 DNA: TGTGCCAGCAGTTTAGACTGGCAAGAGACCCAGTACTTC. Protein: CASSLDWQETQYF.

The rearrangement links TRBV7-2 to TRBJ1-2, with D maybe TRBD1 (6 bases). Deletions cut 0 bases from V and 0 bases from J, with 11 bases between. In germline, CDR1 is SGHTA, CDR2 FQGNSA. The CDR3 length is 16 residues. CDR3 amino acids: CASSLAGAGSNYGYTF. As DNA, the CDR3 is TGTGCCAGCAGCTTAGCGGGGGCAGGATCTAACTATGGCTACACCTTC.

The J gene is TRBJ2-3, the V gene TRBV27; D is perhaps TRBD1 (6 bases). The CDR3 has 16 amino acids. V dropped 6 bases and J dropped 5 bases, with 21 bases sitting between them. The germline gives CDR1 MNHEY, CDR2 SMNVEV (reference sequence). As DNA, the CDR3 is TGTGCCAGCAGACCTACGCAGGGGATCCTGGGAGATACGCAGTATTTT. It specifies CASRPTQGILGDTQYF.

The V gene is TRBV20-1, the J gene TRBJ1-1, with D possibly being TRBD1 (5 bases). Germline CDR1 and CDR2: DFQATT and SNEGSKA (reference sequence). This CDR3 comprises 13 residues. Trimming took off 2 bases at V and 3 bases at J, with 10 bases between the two ends. The DNA for the CDR3 is TGCAGTGCTAGACAGGGCCTCGACACTGAAGCTTTCTTT. Its protein product is CSARQGLDTEAFF.

This rearrangement joins TRBV6-4 to TRBJ2-3; D perhaps matches TRBD1 (6 bases). V lost 3 bases to trimming and J lost 1 base, with 11 bases between them. Germline CDR1 and CDR2: MRHNA and SNTAGT. This CDR3 region has 15 residues. CDR3: CASSEQGRGTDTQYF. The CDR3 bases are TGTGCCAGCAGTGAGCAGGGGCGCGGCACAGATACGCAGTATTTT.

This clonotype was seen a handful of times. The rearrangement links TRBV15 to TRBJ2-2; 9 bases map to TRBD2. The CDR3 sequence is 18 residues long. The germline V gene encodes CDR1 LNHNV and CDR2 YYDKDF (reference sequence). Germline trimming cut 1 base from V and 4 bases from J; bases unmatched to any gene: 10. The CDR3 DNA reads TGTGCCACCAGCAGAGGGCGGGGGGGCAGCCCCCGCACCGGGGAGCTGTTTTTT. It specifies CATSRGRGGSPRTGELFF.

The rearrangement uses TRBV6-5 and TRBJ1-2, with 9 bases that match TRBD1. V trimming: 3 bases; J trimming: 2 bases; junction bases outside the gene matches: 4. The germline V gene has CDR1 MNHEY and CDR2 SVGAGI. The CDR3 loop spans 15 amino acids. The CDR3 DNA follows: TGTGCCAGCAGTTATAGGGGACAGGGAAACTATGGCTACACCTTC. This gives the protein CASSYRGQGNYGYTF.

The table lists this clonotype with a few counts. The V and J genes are TRBV4-3 and TRBJ1-2; TRBD1 aligns across 9 bases. J was trimmed by 4 bases and V by 3 bases; bases with no gene match: 3. The CDR3 loop spans 14 amino acids. Germline assignment: CDR1 LGHNA and CDR2 YSLEER. The CDR3 protein is CASSQDRGAYGYTF. The CDR3 DNA reads as TGCGCCAGCAGCCAGGACAGGGGAGCCTATGGCTACACCTTC.

Concerning this clonotype itself: At one of its ends the junction is not consistent with the germline gene, which may arise from a read error. The rearrangement links TRBV4-3 to TRBJ2-1; no definite D call. The CDR3 contains 15 residues. Looked up from germline, CDR1 is LGHNA and CDR2 is YSLEER. This CDR3 is CAGSQVSSSYNEQFF. The CDR3 DNA reads TGCGCCGGCAGCCAAGTTTCCAGCTCCTACAATGAGCAGTTCTTC.

This sequence joins TRBV19 and TRBJ1-1; D remains unclear. This CDR3 is 13 amino acids long. Germline loops: CDR1 LNHDA, CDR2 SQIVND (reference sequence). The germline V and J ends were trimmed by 9 bases and 6 bases, with 17 bases remaining between them. CDR3 amino acids: CASTRRGKAEAFF. The CDR3 region has the DNA TGTGCCAGCACCCGCCGTGGCAAGGCTGAAGCTTTCTTT.

The gene calls are TRBV7-2 and TRBJ1-1; D might be TRBD1 (6 bases). This CDR3 has 14 residues. V lost 8 bases and J 5 bases, leaving 18 bases between the germline ends. The germline V gene has CDR1 SGHTA and CDR2 FQGNSA. The CDR3 sequence: CASSYRGGATEAFF. Here the CDR3 DNA reads TGTGCCAGCTCCTACCGAGGGGGGGCAACTGAAGCTTTCTTT.

The rearrangement uses TRBV5-4 and TRBJ2-1; 12 nucleotides match TRBD2. CDR3 length: 16 residues. Germline V lookup: CDR1 SGHNT, CDR2 YYREEE (reference sequence). V was pared by 5 bases and J by 8 bases, with 11 bases of the junction left unmatched. DNA for the CDR3: TGTGCCAGCAGTAGAGGACTAGCGGGATATAGTTATGAGCAGTTCTTC. This encodes CASSRGLAGYSYEQFF.

The V call is TRBV7-8, the J call TRBJ1-2; D is ambiguous. V lost 2 bases, J lost 4 bases, and 11 bases lay in between. The CDR3 is made up of 14 amino acids. Germline V gene lookup returns CDR1 SGHVS and CDR2 FQNEAQ. CDR3 protein: CASSLSPGGYGYTF. The CDR3 DNA sequence: TGTGCCAGCAGCTTATCCCCAGGTGGCTATGGCTACACCTTC.

The CDR3 loop is CASSFGLRKGNKYGYTF. The CDR3 nucleotides read TGTGCCAGCAGCTTTGGCCTGCGGAAGGGCAATAAATATGGCTACACCTTC. The chain recombines TRBV7-8 with TRBJ1-2; D unclear. The CDR3 has 17 amino acids. Trimming removed 3 bases from V and 5 bases from J, with 22 bases in between. Germline V gives CDR1 SGHVS, CDR2 FQNEAQ.

The gene calls are TRBV12-3 or TRBV12-4 and TRBJ2-2; D is possibly TRBD1 or TRBD2 (5 bases each). The ends were cut back, 5 bases at V and 2 bases at J, with 9 bases in the middle. The CDR3 has 14 amino acids. As DNA, the CDR3 is TGTGCCAGCAGTGGGGGTTTAAACACCGGGGAGCTGTTTTTT. Translating gives CASSGGLNTGELFF.

This chain uses TRBV7-6 with TRBJ1-2; perhaps TRBD1 as D (5 bases). This CDR3 comprises 16 residues. Germline-derived CDR1 and CDR2 are SGHVS and FNYEAQ. Trimming removed 2 bases at V and 3 bases at J, with 16 bases between. The CDR3 DNA reads as TGTGCCAGCAGCTTAAGGCCCCGGGACCGTCACTATGGCTACACCTTC. This sequence encodes CASSLRPRDRHYGYTF.

The chain links TRBV6-5 to TRBJ1-5; the D is unclear. V lost 4 bases and J 0 bases, leaving 7 bases between the germline ends. The CDR3 has 14 residues. Germline-derived CDR1 and CDR2 are MNHEY and SVGAGI. The CDR3 sequence: CASSSGYSNQPQHF. DNA for the CDR3: TGTGCCAGCAGTTCGGGTTATAGCAATCAGCCCCAGCATTTT.

This clonotype was counted between two and nine times. CDR3 in DNA: TGTGCCAGTAGTAGAGGGACAGGGGAAAAGACCCAGTACTTC. Translation gives CASSRGTGEKTQYF. The chain joins TRBV19 to TRBJ2-5; 10 bases fit TRBD1. Germline CDR1 reads LNHDA; CDR2 reads SQIVND (reference sequence). V dropped 4 bases and J dropped 6; count of bases not matched to a gene: 5. CDR3 length: 14 residues.

The V and J genes are TRBV20-1 and TRBJ2-3, with 9 bases lining up with TRBD1. V shed 5 bases, J shed 5 bases, and the junction held 11 bases outside the gene matches. The CDR3 contains 15 residues. The germline V gene has CDR1 DFQATT and CDR2 SNEGSKA (reference sequence). CDR3 amino acids: CSAYTGTGTEDTQYF. The CDR3 region has the DNA TGCAGTGCTTATACCGGGACAGGGACAGAAGATACGCAGTATTTT.

The gene calls are TRBV6-1 and TRBJ1-3; D possibly corresponds to TRBD1 (5 bases). This CDR3 region has 16 residues. The germline V gene has CDR1 MNHNS and CDR2 SASEGT. V was clipped by 7 bases and J by 0 bases, with 16 bases between them. CDR3 protein: CASTNPRTSSGNTIYF. CDR3 nucleotide sequence: TGTGCCAGCACCAACCCCCGGACAAGCTCTGGAAACACCATATATTTT.

The CDR3 loop reads CSAKTGTGGLGANVLTF. CDR3 nucleotide sequence: TGCAGTGCTAAAACCGGGACAGGGGGCTTAGGGGCCAACGTCCTGACTTTC. This chain joins TRBV20-1 and TRBJ2-6; 12 positions match TRBD1. The CDR3 covers 17 residues. The ends lost 4 bases at V and 4 bases at J; junction bases unmatched: 8. Germline CDR1 reads DFQATT; CDR2 reads SNEGSKA (reference sequence).

The V and J genes are TRBV28 and TRBJ1-5, with 7 bases that match TRBD1. CDR3 length: 15 residues. With V trimmed by 7 bases and J by 2 bases, 8 bases remained unmatched. CDR1 is MDHEN and CDR2 is SYDVKM in the germline V gene. CDR3 loop: CASIDRVGGNQPQHF. CDR3 coding DNA: TGTGCCAGCATTGACAGGGTAGGGGGCAATCAGCCCCAGCATTTT.

The chain employs TRBV30 and TRBJ2-5; no reliable D call. This CDR3 region has 14 residues. CDR1 is GTSNPN and CDR2 is SVGIG in the germline V gene (reference sequence). The V and J ends lost 0 bases and 1 base respectively, with 9 bases between them. CDR3 sequence (DNA): TGTGCCTGGAGTGTACGAGACCTCCAAGAGACCCAGTACTTC. The encoded protein is CAWSVRDLQETQYF. The full variable domain, rest sourced from reference TRBV30 and TRBJ2-5, is SQTIHQWPATLVQPVGSPLSLECTVEGTSNPNLYWYRQAAGRGLQLLFYSVGIGQISSEVPQNLSASRPQDRQFILSSKKLLLSDSGFYLCAWSVRDLQETQYFGPGTRLLVL.

The gene calls are TRBV7-8 and TRBJ1-5; D might be TRBD1 (6 bases). The germline V and J ends were trimmed by 6 bases and 5 bases, with 17 bases remaining between them. Looked up from germline, CDR1 is SGHVS and CDR2 is FQNEAQ. The CDR3 sequence is 15 residues long. The CDR3 region has the DNA TGTGCCAGCAGACCCGGAGGGGGGAACCATCAGCCCCAGCATTTT. It codes for CASRPGGGNHQPQHF.

The genes are TRBV2 and TRBJ2-7; 7 bases line up with TRBD2. Germline lookup yields CDR1 SNHLY and CDR2 FYNNEI. There are 16 residues in the CDR3. V shed 1 base and J 3 bases; nucleotides not matched to a gene: 9. The CDR3 loop reads CASSEGPAGLGYEQYF. DNA for the CDR3: TGTGCCAGCAGTGAAGGGCCAGCGGGATTAGGCTACGAGCAGTACTTC.

The rearrangement joins TRBV27 to TRBJ2-7; TRBD1 aligns across 11 bases. This CDR3 spans 15 amino acids. Trimming cost V 3 bases and J 2 bases; bases outside gene matches: 3. Germline CDR1 MNHEY, CDR2 SMNVEV (reference sequence). The CDR3 loop is CASSFMGQGAYEQYF. Here the CDR3 DNA reads TGTGCCAGCAGTTTCATGGGACAGGGGGCCTACGAGCAGTACTTC.

CDR3 residues: CSAAVGRASGYTDTQYF. The DNA for the CDR3 is TGCAGTGCTGCCGTTGGCAGGGCTAGCGGATACACAGATACGCAGTATTTT. The chain uses TRBV20-1 and TRBJ2-3; 7 bases map to TRBD2. With 5 bases clipped from V and 2 bases from J, the junction kept 16 bases outside the gene matches. The CDR3 runs 17 residues. The germline gives CDR1 DFQATT, CDR2 SNEGSKA (reference sequence).

This chain joins TRBV20-1 and TRBJ1-2; D is unclear. Trimming pared 1 base from V and 9 bases from J, leaving 15 bases between. The CDR3 runs to 13 residues. Germline V gene sequence: CDR1 DFQATT, CDR2 SNEGSKA (reference sequence). Written as DNA, the CDR3 is TGCAGTGCTAGAGGGACCCAGTGGAAAAGCTACACCTTC. Its translation is CSARGTQWKSYTF.

The sample holds a few counts of this clonotype. The rearrangement uses TRBV27 and TRBJ2-3; 10 positions match TRBD2. V lost 6 bases and J lost 2; bases outside the gene matches: 8. The CDR3 is 16 amino acids. Germline values: CDR1 MNHEY, CDR2 SMNVEV (reference sequence). CDR3 DNA sequence: TGTGCCAGCAGCCTACGGACTAGCGGATCCACAGATACGCAGTATTTT. Translating gives CASSLRTSGSTDTQYF.

The chain uses TRBV20-1 and TRBJ2-5, with 7 nucleotides matching TRBD1. The CDR3 sequence is 13 residues long. Germline loops: CDR1 DFQATT, CDR2 SNEGSKA (reference sequence). The ends lost 6 bases at V and 2 bases at J; junction bases unmatched: 6. DNA of the CDR3: TGCAGTGCCGGACGGGGACAGCAAGAGACCCAGTACTTC. This sequence encodes CSAGRGQQETQYF.

This sequence joins TRBV10-1 and TRBJ2-3, with D perhaps TRBD1 (5 bases). The CDR3 totals 13 residues. Germline V gene lookup returns CDR1 WNHNN and CDR2 SYGVQD (reference sequence). Trimming removed 3 bases at V and 4 bases at J, with 8 bases between. CDR3 nucleotide sequence: TGCGCCAGCAGTGAAAAGGGGTCAGATACGCAGTATTTT. It translates to CASSEKGSDTQYF.